The 10 T cell receptor beta chains listed next were all sequenced from one sample in a study of blood T cell repertoires in COVID-19. Data came from immunoSEQ multiplex PCR; TCRdb stores just in-frame clones and leaves some out. The sample includes approximately 260,000 clones, roughly nine tenths of them seen just once. Sequencing was performed on peripheral blood. Receptors originate from a woman in her forties who had recovered from COVID-19.

The chain uses TRBV5-1 and TRBJ1-5, with D unclear. CDR1 and CDR2 (germline): SGHRS, YFSETQ. V was pared by 1 base and J by 0 bases, with 8 bases between. The CDR3 has 15 residues. CDR3 DNA: TGCGCCAGCAGCTTGTACGGAGATAGCAATCAGCCCCAGCATTTT. Amino acids: CASSLYGDSNQPQHF.

This clone was seen only once. The rearrangement links TRBV5-4 to TRBJ2-5, with 7 bases identical to TRBD2. Germline CDR1 and CDR2: SGHNT and YYREEE (reference sequence). This CDR3 has 15 amino acids. The J segment lost 5 bases and the V segment lost 2 bases, leaving 9 bases of the junction unmatched. The CDR3 sequence: CASSLIGGSVETQYF. CDR3 nucleotide sequence: TGTGCCAGCAGCTTAATTGGCGGGAGTGTGGAGACCCAGTACTTC.

For the CDR3, the DNA is TGTGCCAGCAGCTTGGGAATCCTCAGGGCGGACGGGGAGCTGTTTTTT. Its translation is CASSLGILRADGELFF. This chain connects TRBV11-2 to TRBJ2-2; D perhaps matches TRBD1 (5 bases). Germline V gene lookup returns CDR1 SGHAT and CDR2 FQNNGV. This CDR3 comprises 16 residues. V shed 3 bases and J shed 7 bases, with 18 bases lying between them. The full variable domain, in which reference TRBV11-2 and TRBJ2-2 provide the parts outside the CDR3, is EAGVAQSPRYKIIEKRQSVAFWCNPISGHATLYWYQQILGQGPKLLIQFQNNGVVDDSQLPKDRFSAERLKGVDSTLKIQPAKLEDSAVYLCASSLGILRADGELFFGEGSRLTVL.

The chain employs TRBV30 and TRBJ1-3; 10 bases are a match to TRBD1. V dropped 0 bases and J dropped 4; count of bases not matched to a gene: 3. The length of the CDR3 is 15 residues. The germline gives CDR1 GTSNPN, CDR2 SVGIG (reference sequence). The CDR3 DNA follows: TGTGCCTGGAGTGTAAGGGACAGGGGCGGAAACACCATATATTTT. Its translation: CAWSVRDRGGNTIYF.

This rearrangement joins TRBV11-3 to TRBJ2-7; 8 bases line up with TRBD2. Germline values: CDR1 SGHNT, CDR2 YENEEA. V trimming: 6 bases; J trimming: 12 bases; junction bases outside the gene matches: 4. The CDR3 loop spans 10 amino acids. This CDR3 is CASRSGRGYV. The CDR3 DNA follows: TGTGCCAGCAGAAGCGGGAGAGGGTACGTC.

This clone came up once. This chain links TRBV7-9 with TRBJ1-5; maybe TRBD1 (5 bases). The CDR3 has 13 amino acids. V dropped 0 bases and J dropped 6 bases, with 6 bases sitting between them. Germline-derived CDR1 and CDR2 are SEHNR and FQNEAQ (reference sequence). The CDR3 DNA reads TGTGCCAGCAGCTTAGCGCAGGGTCAGCCCCAGCATTTT. This sequence encodes CASSLAQGQPQHF. Combining the CDR3 with reference TRBV7-9 and TRBJ1-5 gives the whole variable domain DTGVSQNPRHKITKRGQNVTFRCDPISEHNRLYWYRQTLGQGPEFLTYFQNEAQLEKSRLLSDRFSAERPKGSFSTLEIQRTEQGDSAMYLCASSLAQGQPQHFGDGTRLSIL.

The V and J genes are TRBV3-1 (or the pseudogene TRBV3-2) and TRBJ2-5, with 7 bases identical to TRBD2. The V segment lost 1 base and the J segment 5 bases; nucleotides outside the gene matches: 4. The CDR3 loop spans 14 amino acids. Germline CDR1 LGHDT, CDR2 YNNKEL (reference sequence). CDR3 in amino acids: CASSQAWGGETQYF. The DNA for the CDR3 is TGTGCCAGCAGCCAAGCATGGGGGGGGGAGACCCAGTACTTC.

This chain connects TRBV11-2 to TRBJ2-7, with 7 bases fitting TRBD1. V was clipped by 4 bases and J by 12 bases; unmatched bases: 30. Germline CDR1 and CDR2: SGHAT and FQNNGV. This CDR3 contains 19 residues. Here the CDR3 reads CASSSGFGRDRAQSYDVYF. The CDR3 region has the DNA TGTGCCAGCAGCTCCGGCTTTGGCCGGGACAGAGCCCAAAGCTACGATGTGTACTTC.

This clone has only one observation. J is TRBJ2-1 and V is TRBV28; possibly TRBD2 for D (7 bases). CDR1 is MDHEN, CDR2 SYDVKM, per germline. V lost 7 bases, J lost 4 bases, and 17 bases lay in between. CDR3 length: 15 amino acids. The CDR3: CASILGGARYNEQFF. CDR3 bases: TGTGCCAGCATCCTGGGGGGGGCGCGATACAATGAGCAGTTCTTC.

The chain uses TRBV14 and TRBJ1-5, with unresolved D. The CDR3 length is 11 residues. V dropped 5 bases and J dropped 9 bases, with 8 bases sitting between them. Germline loops: CDR1 SGHDN, CDR2 FVKESK. CDR3 in amino acids: CASSEHLPQHF. CDR3 DNA sequence: TGTGCCAGCAGCGAGCATTTGCCCCAGCATTTT.